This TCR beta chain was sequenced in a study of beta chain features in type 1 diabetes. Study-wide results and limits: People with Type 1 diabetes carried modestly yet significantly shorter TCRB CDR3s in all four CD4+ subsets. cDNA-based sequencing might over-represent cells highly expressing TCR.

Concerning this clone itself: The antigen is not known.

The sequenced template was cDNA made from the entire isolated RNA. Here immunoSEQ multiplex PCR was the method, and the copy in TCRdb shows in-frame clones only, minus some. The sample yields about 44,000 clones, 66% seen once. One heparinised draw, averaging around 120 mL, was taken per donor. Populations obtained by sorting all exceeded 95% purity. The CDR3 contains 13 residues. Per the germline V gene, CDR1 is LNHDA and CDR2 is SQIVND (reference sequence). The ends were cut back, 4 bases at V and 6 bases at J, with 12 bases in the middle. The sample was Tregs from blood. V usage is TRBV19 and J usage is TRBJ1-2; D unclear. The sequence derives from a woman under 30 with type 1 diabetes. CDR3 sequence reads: CASSNSPLDGYTF. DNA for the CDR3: TGTGCCAGTAGTAACTCCCCCCTGGATGGCTACACCTTC.